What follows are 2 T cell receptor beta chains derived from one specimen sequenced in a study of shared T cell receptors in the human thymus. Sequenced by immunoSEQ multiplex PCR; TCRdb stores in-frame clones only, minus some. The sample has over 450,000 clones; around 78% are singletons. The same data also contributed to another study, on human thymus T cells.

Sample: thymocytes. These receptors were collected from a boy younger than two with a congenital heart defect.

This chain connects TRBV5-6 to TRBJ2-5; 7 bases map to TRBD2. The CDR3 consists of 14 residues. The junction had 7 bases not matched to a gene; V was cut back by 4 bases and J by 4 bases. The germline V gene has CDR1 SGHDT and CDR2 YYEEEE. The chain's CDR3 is CASSREREGETQYF. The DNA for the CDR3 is TGTGCCAGCAGCCGGGAGCGGGAAGGAGAGACCCAGTACTTC.

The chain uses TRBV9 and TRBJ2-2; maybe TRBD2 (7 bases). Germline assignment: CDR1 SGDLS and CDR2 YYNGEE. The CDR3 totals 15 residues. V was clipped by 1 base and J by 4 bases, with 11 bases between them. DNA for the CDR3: TGTGCCAGCAGCGTAAGGGGGGGCGTCACCGGGGAGCTGTTTTTT. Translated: CASSVRGGVTGELFF.